Shown below are 10 T cell receptor beta chains from a single sample sequenced in a study of human versus mouse CDR3 diversity and MHC coevolution. Method: immunoSEQ multiplex PCR; TCRdb's copy keeps in-frame clones and lacks some. This table holds 86,000 or so clones, around 95% found once. What was sequenced was naive CD4+ T cells from blood. Indicated subset: CD45RO-negative CD62L-positive naive CD4 T cells. These receptors were taken from a person aged 30 to 70 in good health.

This clone was observed once. V gene TRBV19 combines with J gene TRBJ2-7, with 8 bases identical to TRBD1. This CDR3 comprises 19 residues. CDR1 LNHDA and CDR2 SQIVND come from the germline V gene (reference sequence). The V segment lost 3 bases and the J segment 0 bases; nucleotides outside the gene matches: 16. The CDR3 DNA sequence: TGTGCCAGTAGTATTGGGCTAGGACAGGGCTCCTTCAGCTCCTACGAGCAGTACTTC. Translation: CASSIGLGQGSFSSYEQYF.

The chain uses TRBV10-3 and TRBJ1-4; D unclear. Germline V CDR1 and CDR2: ENHRY, SYGVKD. This CDR3 is built from 14 residues. V lost 6 bases and J lost 0, with 8 bases in between. CDR3 DNA: TGTGCCATCAGCCGGGGTTCAACTAATGAAAAACTGTTTTTT. Protein product: CAISRGSTNEKLFF.

The chain employs TRBV27 and TRBJ1-2, with 10 bases that match TRBD1. The V segment lost 7 bases and the J segment 7 bases; nucleotides outside the gene matches: 6. The CDR3 extends over 13 amino acids. The germline CDR1 and CDR2 sequences are MNHEY and SMNVEV (reference sequence). The CDR3 DNA follows: TGTGCCAGCAAATGGACAGGGGGTATTGGCTACACCTTC. Protein sequence: CASKWTGGIGYTF.

The chain links TRBV7-3 to TRBJ2-1, with 10 bases aligning to TRBD2. Trimming cost V 5 bases and J 3 bases; bases outside gene matches: 13. From germline, CDR1 is SGHTA and CDR2 FQGTGA. The CDR3 loop spans 18 amino acids. This CDR3 is CASSLVGLAGDLYNEQFF. The DNA of the CDR3 is TGTGCCAGCAGCCTAGTAGGGCTAGCGGGAGACCTCTACAATGAGCAGTTCTTC.

V and J are TRBV2 and TRBJ1-5, with a weak D call TRBD1 (6 bases). The CDR3 covers 13 residues. Germline values: CDR1 SNHLY, CDR2 FYNNEI. V gave up 4 bases and J gave up 7 bases, with 11 bases separating them. The CDR3 spells CASSAGVGQPQHF. CDR3 bases: TGTGCCAGCAGTGCAGGGGTCGGCCAGCCCCAGCATTTT. Full variable domain (missing parts from reference TRBV2 and TRBJ1-5): EPEVTQTPSHQVTQMGQEVILRCVPISNHLYFYWYRQILGQKVEFLVSFYNNEISEKSEIFDDQFSVERPDGSNFTLKIRSTKLEDSAMYFCASSAGVGQPQHFGDGTRLSIL.

This clone was seen only once. The J gene is TRBJ2-1, the V gene TRBV7-2; a possible D gene is TRBD2 (6 bases). Germline V CDR1 and CDR2: SGHTA, FQGNSA. With 1 base removed from V and 5 bases from J, the gap between germline ends came to 6 bases. The CDR3 has 13 residues. The CDR3 DNA reads as TGTGCCAGCAGCTTAGAGCGGGACAATGAGCAGTTCTTC. Its translation is CASSLERDNEQFF.

The J gene is TRBJ1-1, the V gene TRBV6-5; 7 positions agree with TRBD1. V was pared by 6 bases and J by 1 base, with 8 bases of the junction left unmatched. The CDR3 sequence is 15 residues long. CDR1 MNHEY and CDR2 SVGAGI come from the germline V gene. In nucleotides, the CDR3 is TGTGCCAGCAGCCAACCGGGACAGAGGAACACTGAAGCTTTCTTT. It yields the protein CASSQPGQRNTEAFF.

This chain links TRBV4-3 with TRBJ1-2, with TRBD1 matching 8 bases. V trimming: 0 bases; J trimming: 4 bases; junction bases outside the gene matches: 7. This CDR3 has 16 residues. Per the germline V gene, CDR1 is LGHNA and CDR2 is YSLEER. The CDR3 loop is CASSQDQQGALYGYTF. The CDR3 DNA follows: TGCGCCAGCAGCCAAGATCAGCAGGGGGCTCTCTATGGCTACACCTTC.

The chain uses TRBV5-4 and TRBJ1-4, with 10 bases matching TRBD1. V gave up 1 base and J gave up 7 bases; unmatched junction bases: 4. There are 15 residues in the CDR3. Per germline, CDR1 SGHNT and CDR2 YYREEE (reference sequence). CDR3 DNA sequence: TGTGCCAGCAGCTTGTTTGGGACAGGGGCTGAAAAACTGTTTTTT. This gives the protein CASSLFGTGAEKLFF.

The chain joins TRBV27 to TRBJ2-7, with TRBD1 matching over 8 bases. The CDR3 is made up of 16 amino acids. J gave up 2 bases and V 4 bases, and 10 bases lay outside the gene matches. CDR1 and CDR2 (germline): MNHEY, SMNVEV (reference sequence). CDR3 loop: CASSSRRTGITYEQYF. In nucleotides, the CDR3 is TGTGCCAGCAGTTCGAGACGGACAGGGATCACCTACGAGCAGTACTTC.